These 10 T cell receptor beta chains were all obtained from the same sample, sequenced in a study of T cells in Graves' hyperthyroidism and ophthalmopathy. There were TCR beta CDR3 regions amplified from RNA transcripts. Primed by the HTBI set, a first-round RT-PCR was run on the TCR CDR3. TCRdb re-derived calls from the multiplex PCR reads in MiXCR, one entry per CDR3 protein. This sample has 300,000 or so distinct CDR3 sequences, with approximately 17% found just once. Input material: blood. The receptors derive from a man under 40 with Graves' hyperthyroidism.

The chain employs TRBV20-1 and TRBJ2-5; a possible D gene is TRBD2 (5 bases). V lost 5 bases to trimming and J lost 5 bases, with 9 bases between them. This CDR3 is built from 11 residues. Germline V gene sequence: CDR1 DFQATT, CDR2 SNEGSKA (reference sequence). CDR3 in amino acids: CSAGGGETQYF. CDR3 bases: TGCAGTGCTGGCGGCGGGGAGACCCAGTACTTC.

The chain uses TRBV29-1 and TRBJ2-1; D unclear. This CDR3 comprises 12 residues. Trimming took 5 bases from V and 4 from J, leaving 9 bases between them. Germline values: CDR1 SQVTM, CDR2 ANQGSEA. The CDR3 is CSVIQYYNEQFF. The CDR3 DNA is TGCAGCGTTATCCAGTATTACAATGAGCAGTTCTTC.

In its sample, this clonotype was seen many times. This rearrangement joins TRBV27 to TRBJ2-7; weak D call: TRBD1 (6 bases). There are 17 residues in the CDR3. Between the trimmed V and J ends, which lost 0 bases and 3 bases, there was a span of 18 bases. CDR1 is MNHEY, CDR2 SMNVEV, per germline (reference sequence). As DNA, the CDR3 is TGTGCCAGCAGTTTATCGGGCGGCCAGGGGACCCACTACGAGCAGTACTTC. Translating it yields CASSLSGGQGTHYEQYF.

On this clonotype: This could be a read error, since a much larger clone is one nucleotide away. This rearrangement joins TRBV2 to TRBJ2-1, with D perhaps TRBD2 (5 bases). This CDR3 spans 15 amino acids. The germline gives CDR1 SNHLY, CDR2 FYNNEI. The CDR3 reads CASLARPTSEGELFF. In DNA, the CDR3 is TGTGCCAGCCTGGCTCGACCAACCTCCGAGGGTGAGCTGTTCTTC.

This clonotype was picked up many times. This chain uses TRBV3-1 with TRBJ2-7, with TRBD2 matching over 7 bases. Germline lookup yields CDR1 LGHDT and CDR2 YNNKEL (reference sequence). J was trimmed by 6 bases and V by 0 bases; bases with no gene match: 5. CDR3 length equals 14 residues. The CDR3 region is CASSQDISGGEQYF. CDR3 DNA: TGTGCCAGCAGCCAAGATATATCGGGGGGCGAGCAGTACTTC.

This clonotype was counted a few times. This chain joins TRBV6-1 and TRBJ1-2; D might be TRBD1 (5 bases). CDR1 and CDR2 (germline): MNHNS, SASEGT. The ends were cut back, 5 bases at V and 8 bases at J, with 12 bases in the middle. This CDR3 spans 12 amino acids. The CDR3 bases are TGTGCCAGCAGTCCAGGGTTCTCGGGCTACACCTTC. Amino acids: CASSPGFSGYTF.

This clonotype has at least ten counts. The CDR3 DNA reads as TGTGCCAGCACCCCCGATCGGAACAGGGCCCACGAGCAGTACTTC. Its translation: CASTPDRNRAHEQYF. The chain links TRBV27 to TRBJ2-7, with D perhaps TRBD1 (6 bases). The germline gives CDR1 MNHEY, CDR2 SMNVEV (reference sequence). The V and J ends lost 7 bases and 5 bases respectively, with 21 bases between them. The CDR3 totals 15 residues.

A remark on this clonotype: Germline and junction disagree at one end, which may indicate a read error. The chain joins TRBV6-1 to TRBJ2-3; 7 positions agree with TRBD2. This CDR3 contains 15 residues. CDR1 and CDR2 from the germline V gene are MNHNS and SASEGT. CDR3 sequence (DNA): TGTGCCAGCATCAACTCGAGGGAGGGCACGGATACGCAGTATTTT. Its translation is CASINSREGTDTQYF.

This chain uses TRBV29-1 with TRBJ2-2; 9 positions agree with TRBD2. Germline V CDR1 and CDR2: SQVTM, ANQGSEA. The CDR3 runs to 16 residues. V trimming: 3 bases; J trimming: 4 bases; junction bases outside the gene matches: 9. The DNA of the CDR3 is TGCAGCGTTGAGGCCTTTAGCGGGAGAATCACCGGGGAGCTGTTTTTT. This encodes CSVEAFSGRITGELFF.

About this clonotype: Possible read error: a much larger clone is one base away. The chain couples TRBV27 to TRBJ1-5; D possibly corresponds to TRBD1 (6 bases). Germline CDR1 reads MNHEY; CDR2 reads SMNVEV (reference sequence). The CDR3 has 14 residues. Between the trimmed V and J ends, which lost 5 bases and 6 bases, there was a span of 14 bases. The CDR3 spells CASSNQGSGQPQHF. Written as DNA, the CDR3 is TGTGCCAGCAGTAATCAGGGGAGTGGTCAGCCCCAGCATTTT.